The 25 T cell receptor beta chains below all came from one sample that was sequenced in a study of identical twins. TCRdb used MiXCR to reprocess the 5' RACE reads, holding one entry per CDR3 protein. The sample yields about 220,000 distinct CDR3 sequences, 6.5% seen once. The same data also contributed to another study, on T cells expressing NK-cell markers.

Sequenced: CD8+ T cells sorted from blood. The receptor source for this set is a woman between 18 and 30 years old in good health.

The gene calls are TRBV6-2 or TRBV6-3 and TRBJ2-1; 10 bases agree with TRBD2. Germline V gene lookup returns CDR1 MNHEY and CDR2 SVGEGT. J was trimmed by 9 bases and V by 5 bases; bases with no gene match: 13. The CDR3 has 16 residues. The CDR3 region has the DNA TGTGCCAGCAGTCTAACGGGGCTAGCGGGAGTATCTGAGCAGTTCTTC. Protein sequence: CASSLTGLAGVSEQFF.

This sequence joins TRBV4-3 and TRBJ1-1; unclear D gene. Per the germline V gene, CDR1 is LGHNA and CDR2 is YSLEER. The CDR3 contains 13 residues. V dropped 4 bases and J dropped 6 bases, with 12 bases sitting between them. CDR3 nucleotides: TGCGCCAGCAGCCCCCTTGAGGGTTCTGAAGCTTTCTTT. Translating gives CASSPLEGSEAFF.

This clonotype was recorded a few times. One end of the junction fails to match germline, which may point to a read error. The chain links TRBV20-1 to TRBJ1-3, with 9 bases fitting TRBD1. Germline-derived CDR1 and CDR2 are DFQATT and SNEGSKA (reference sequence). The CDR3 length is 16 residues. This CDR3 reads CSARGLDRGTGNTIYF. CDR3 sequence (DNA): TGCAGTGCCAGAGGTTTGGACAGGGGAACTGGAAACACCATATATTTT.

The CDR3, as DNA: TGTGCCAGCAGTGAGGGACTAGCGGGGGGGCATGCCGGGGAGCTGTTTTTT. Amino acids: CASSEGLAGGHAGELFF. The chain combines TRBV2 with TRBJ2-2, with 16 positions matching TRBD2. Trimming at V came to 3 bases and at J to 6 bases, leaving 4 bases not matched to a gene. The germline V gene encodes CDR1 SNHLY and CDR2 FYNNEI. CDR3 length: 17 amino acids.

CDR3 residues: CASSYIWGGSTSLNTEAFF. The CDR3 DNA is TGTGCCAGCAGTTACATTTGGGGGGGATCGACATCCTTGAACACTGAAGCTTTCTTT. The rearrangement links TRBV6-5 to TRBJ1-1, with TRBD1 as a possible D gene (5 bases). CDR1 and CDR2 (germline): MNHEY, SVGAGI. This CDR3 contains 19 residues. V was clipped by 2 bases and J by 0 bases, with 22 bases between them.

This chain joins TRBV5-1 and TRBJ2-1, with 7 positions matching TRBD1. The germline V gene has CDR1 SGHRS and CDR2 YFSETQ. Germline trimming cut 6 bases from V and 8 bases from J; bases unmatched to any gene: 14. CDR3 size: 15 residues. The CDR3 loop reads CASTIGLGGRDEQFF. The CDR3 DNA is TGCGCCAGCACCATTGGTCTAGGGGGCAGGGATGAGCAGTTCTTC.

V is TRBV15 and J is TRBJ2-1, with D perhaps matching TRBD1 (7 bases). Deletions cut 0 bases from V and 4 bases from J, with 19 bases between. Germline loops: CDR1 LNHNV, CDR2 YYDKDF (reference sequence). The CDR3 runs to 18 residues. CDR3 coding DNA: TGTGCCACCAGCAGAGAGGAAGCTGGAGGGACAGAATACAATGAGCAGTTCTTC. Its translation: CATSREEAGGTEYNEQFF. Complete variable domain (other parts from reference TRBV15 and TRBJ2-1): DAMVIQNPRYQVTQFGKPVTLSCSQTLNHNVMYWYQQKSSQAPKLLFHYYDKDFNNEADTPDNFQSRRPNTSFCFLDIRSPGLGDTAMYLCATSREEAGGTEYNEQFFGPGTRLTVL.

The table lists this clonotype with a few counts. CDR3 DNA: TGTGCCAGCAGCATAAAACTGGGGAAGTGGAACACTGAAGCTTTCTTT. Translating it yields CASSIKLGKWNTEAFF. The chain uses TRBV11-2 and TRBJ1-1; D is undetermined. The CDR3 is 16 amino acids. Trimming took off 5 bases at V and 1 base at J, with 17 bases between the two ends. The V gene's germline CDR1 is SGHAT and CDR2 FQNNGV.

The chain combines TRBV30 with TRBJ2-7; D uncertain. With 0 bases removed from V and 2 bases from J, the gap between germline ends came to 11 bases. The V gene's germline CDR1 is GTSNPN and CDR2 SVGIG (reference sequence). This CDR3 has 14 amino acids. CDR3 DNA: TGTGCCTGGAGTGTACAAAGCACGGCCTACGAGCAGTACTTC. Translation gives CAWSVQSTAYEQYF.

This clonotype was observed a few times. This chain connects TRBV29-1 to TRBJ1-1; D gene ambiguous. Germline CDR1 SQVTM, CDR2 ANQGSEA. CDR3 length: 13 residues. Between the trimmed V and J ends, which lost 1 base and 1 base, there was a span of 7 bases. CDR3 protein: CSVEGVGNTEAFF. CDR3 in DNA: TGCAGCGTTGAAGGGGTGGGGAACACTGAAGCTTTCTTT.

This clonotype occurred a few times. V is TRBV21-1 and J is TRBJ2-1. TRBV21-1 is annotated as a pseudogene. The CDR3 runs 16 residues. The CDR3 spells CASSKALEASYNEQFF. DNA of the CDR3: TGTGCCAGCAGCAAAGCGTTAGAGGCATCCTACAATGAGCAGTTCTTC.

The chain employs TRBV6-5 and TRBJ2-7; the D gene is possibly TRBD2 (6 bases). Trimming cost V 0 bases and J 3 bases, with 12 bases left between them. The CDR3 sequence is 15 residues long. In germline, CDR1 is MNHEY, CDR2 SVGAGI. The CDR3 protein is CASSYSGGVLYEQYF. In nucleotides, the CDR3 is TGTGCCAGCAGTTACTCTGGCGGGGTCCTCTACGAGCAGTACTTC.

The sample holds many counts of this clonotype. The V and J genes are TRBV5-1 and TRBJ1-6; weak D call: TRBD1 (5 bases). V gave up 0 bases and J gave up 8 bases, with 12 bases separating them. This CDR3 is 15 amino acids long. Germline V gene lookup returns CDR1 SGHRS and CDR2 YFSETQ. The CDR3 bases are TGCGCCAGCAGCTTGGTGGGCCAAGGGGATTCACCCCTCCACTTT. Encoded protein: CASSLVGQGDSPLHF.

This clonotype has a count of ten or more. The chain carries TRBV12-3 or TRBV12-4 and TRBJ2-1, with TRBD2 identical over 10 bases. This CDR3 has 14 residues. V shed 1 base, J shed 13 bases, and the junction held 7 bases outside the gene matches. Here the CDR3 reads CASSLVLAGKEQFF. The DNA for the CDR3 is TGTGCCAGCAGTTTAGTACTAGCGGGAAAGGAACAGTTCTTC.

This clonotype was seen more than once but under ten times. The CDR3 loop reads CASSEWTGELFF. CDR3 nucleotides: TGTGCCAGTAGTGAGTGGACCGGGGAGCTGTTTTTT. The rearrangement uses TRBV19 and TRBJ2-2; no clear D gene. Germline lookup yields CDR1 LNHDA and CDR2 SQIVND (reference sequence). The CDR3 covers 12 residues. V was pared by 5 bases and J by 5 bases, with 6 bases between.

This clonotype was recorded many times. This chain joins TRBV4-3 and TRBJ1-2; possibly TRBD1 for D (5 bases). This CDR3 spans 12 amino acids. CDR1 and CDR2 from the germline V gene are LGHNA and YSLEER. CDR3 amino acids: CASSREGAGYTF. CDR3 sequence (DNA): TGCGCTTCCTCCCGGGAAGGGGCTGGCTACACCTTC.

The chain carries TRBV7-2 and TRBJ2-3; the D gene is possibly TRBD2 (6 bases). Trimming stripped 5 bases from V and 2 bases from J, with 17 bases between. This CDR3 spans 16 amino acids. Germline CDR1 SGHTA, CDR2 FQGNSA. The CDR3: CASSMPGAGPTDTQYF. The CDR3 DNA sequence: TGTGCCAGCAGCATGCCCGGCGCGGGGCCCACAGATACGCAGTATTTT.

This chain links TRBV7-3 with TRBJ2-1, with D uncertain. The CDR3 runs 13 residues. Trimming stripped 5 bases from V and 9 bases from J, with 14 bases between. CDR1 SGHTA and CDR2 FQGTGA come from the germline V gene. CDR3 loop: CASSPNRNGEQFF. CDR3 in DNA: TGTGCCAGCAGCCCTAACCGAAACGGTGAGCAGTTCTTC.

The chain uses TRBV30 and TRBJ2-3, with D perhaps matching TRBD2 (5 bases). Germline values: CDR1 GTSNPN, CDR2 SVGIG (reference sequence). Trimming cost V 4 bases and J 5 bases, with 13 bases left between them. This CDR3 is built from 13 residues. Here the CDR3 reads CAWIGGVGDTQYF. The CDR3 DNA reads as TGTGCCTGGATTGGAGGTGTCGGAGATACGCAGTATTTT.

V gene TRBV7-6 combines with J gene TRBJ2-1, with 13 bases identical to TRBD2. The germline CDR1 and CDR2 sequences are SGHVS and FNYEAQ. The CDR3 is 18 amino acids. With V trimmed by 1 base and J by 4 bases, 7 bases remained unmatched. The CDR3 region has the DNA TGTGCCAGCAGCTTAGGGACTAGCGGGGGCAATACTTACAATGAGCAGTTCTTC. This encodes CASSLGTSGGNTYNEQFF.

The chain combines TRBV5-1 with TRBJ1-1; no clear D. CDR3 length equals 14 residues. V lost 2 bases to trimming and J lost 0 bases, with 8 bases between them. Germline V gives CDR1 SGHRS, CDR2 YFSETQ. CDR3 nucleotide sequence: TGCGCCAGCAGCTTCGCAGGAGTGAACACTGAAGCTTTCTTT. Translation: CASSFAGVNTEAFF. The full variable domain, with the rest looked up from reference TRBV5-1 and TRBJ1-1, is KAGVTQTPRYLIKTRGQQVTLSCSPISGHRSVSWYQQTPGQGLQFLFEYFSETQRNKGNFPGRFSGRQFSNSRSEMNVSTLELGDSALYLCASSFAGVNTEAFFGQGTRLTVV.

This chain uses TRBV12-5 with TRBJ2-2, with D perhaps TRBD1 (6 bases). Trimming stripped 5 bases from V and 7 bases from J, with 17 bases between. CDR3 length: 15 amino acids. Germline V lookup: CDR1 LGHNT, CDR2 FRNRAP. CDR3 nucleotides: TGTGCTAGTGGTGACCACAGGGTCGGGAACGGGGAGCTGTTTTTT. The encoded protein is CASGDHRVGNGELFF.

This clonotype was seen a handful of times. The rearrangement joins TRBV28 to TRBJ2-7; tentative D call: TRBD1 (6 bases). Germline V lookup: CDR1 MDHEN, CDR2 SYDVKM. V was cut by 5 bases and J by 4 bases, with 18 bases left in between. The CDR3 totals 15 residues. The CDR3 region has the DNA TGTGCCAGCAGTCAGAGACAGGAGATCCCTTACGAGCAGTACTTC. Residues: CASSQRQEIPYEQYF.

This clonotype was seen more than once but under ten times. The gene calls are TRBV11-2 and TRBJ1-5, with a possible D match to TRBD1 (5 bases). This CDR3 has 14 residues. The V end lost 6 bases, the J end lost 3 bases, and 12 bases lay between the germline ends. Germline CDR1 is SGHAT and CDR2 is FQNNGV. The CDR3 DNA follows: TGTGCCAGCAGGACGGTGGGGACCAATCAGCCCCAGCATTTT. This translates into CASRTVGTNQPQHF. The full variable domain, its missing parts supplied by reference TRBV11-2 and TRBJ1-5, is EAGVAQSPRYKIIEKRQSVAFWCNPISGHATLYWYQQILGQGPKLLIQFQNNGVVDDSQLPKDRFSAERLKGVDSTLKIQPAKLEDSAVYLCASRTVGTNQPQHFGDGTRLSIL.

This clonotype has a count of ten or more. The CDR3 sequence is CASRSTGGYEQYF. The DNA for the CDR3 is TGTGCCAGCAGGTCTACAGGGGGCTACGAGCAGTACTTC. This chain joins TRBV11-2 and TRBJ2-7, with TRBD1 identical over 8 bases. CDR3 length: 13 residues. The V and J ends lost 6 bases and 3 bases, in that order; junction bases with no gene match: 4. CDR1 SGHAT and CDR2 FQNNGV come from the germline V gene.